Following are 2 T cell receptor beta chains from one sample sequenced in a study of regulatory T cells in long-lasting Graves disease. Time point described: newly diagnosed GD, antithyroid drugs for less than 3 months. Preparation of the TCR library used RNA extracted from PBMCs. According to the study, TCR beta libraries were built with iRepertoire HTBI primers and CDR3-region Arm-PCR. TCRdb ran MiXCR on the multiplex PCR reads and lists one entry per CDR3 protein. The sample holds hundreds of thousands of distinct CDR3 sequences, approximately 15% seen once. The data were also submitted as part of a second study, on T cells in Graves' hyperthyroidism and ophthalmopathy.

Sequenced here: peripheral blood mononuclear cells (PBMCs), sampled at new diagnosis, from a patient treated with antithyroid drugs. The source is a woman in her 40s with Graves disease.

The V and J genes are TRBV5-1 and TRBJ1-1; D uncertain. The CDR3 is 15 amino acids. CDR1 is SGHRS, CDR2 YFSETQ, per germline. Between the trimmed V and J ends, which lost 5 bases and 0 bases, there was a span of 14 bases. The CDR3 nucleotides are TGCGCCAGCAGTCTTACGACAAGGATGAACACTGAAGCTTTCTTT. Its protein is CASSLTTRMNTEAFF.

This clonotype has a handful of counts. V gene TRBV11-1 combines with J gene TRBJ2-1; no clear D. The CDR3 loop spans 11 amino acids. V was shortened by 11 bases and J by 4 bases, with 9 bases between the two germline ends. The germline CDR1 and CDR2 sequences are SGHAT and FQDESV (reference sequence). CDR3 nucleotide sequence: TGTGCCCTCGGATCTTACAATGAGCAGTTCTTC. Translating gives CALGSYNEQFF.